This TCR beta chain comes out of a study of spatial heterogeneity in lung cancer. Study details: Detected sequences consistently included more beta-chain ones than alpha-chain ones. The average appearance count of each unique TCR and UMI combination in raw reads was more than 9.5.

Study-level findings and limits: Ubiquitous expanded tumor TCRs were seen in blood more at resection than at follow-up.

Described time point: sample taken at primary tumor resection. Unsorted whole RNA samples from tumor, nontumor lung or frozen PBMC were sequenced. Trimming left V 7 bases short and J 0 bases short, with 8 bases between. The V gene's germline CDR1 is SGHRS and CDR2 YFSETQ. This CDR3 contains 14 residues. TCR cDNA molecules each had a unique molecular identifier. TCRdb re-derived calls from the 5' RACE reads in MiXCR, one entry per CDR3 protein. The sample includes approximately 11,000 distinct CDR3 sequences, roughly 6.3% of them seen just once. This clonotype was observed many times. Its antigen is unidentified. This beta chain came through as a stray read in a library set up for alpha chains, and its size says little.

This receptor was identified in a male donor with early-stage non-small cell lung cancer. The chain joins TRBV5-1 to TRBJ2-6; D is uncertain. Sequenced here: PBMCs, sampled at surgery. The CDR3 DNA is TGCGCCAGCCGCGTTACCTCTGGGGCCAACGTCCTGACTTTC. It translates to CASRVTSGANVLTF.